Listed below are T cell receptor beta chains from one sample, sequenced in a study of blood T cells in healthy people across ages. One entry per CDR3 protein results from TCRdb running MiXCR on the 5' RACE reads. In the table there are approximately 880,000 distinct CDR3 sequences, about 48% of which are singletons. Sample: blood. The receptors come from a man aged 30 to 45 in good health. The CDR3 runs from the conserved cysteine through the conserved F or W. Fields, in order: J gene, clone size, V gene, D gene, CDR3 protein, CDR3 DNA. The D gene is left open where the match is weak. Expanded clones are given a class, and other clones once, few, many or no size at all.

j_call: TRBJ2-3; clone_size: many; v_call: TRBV10-3; d_call: NA; cdr3_aa: CAIRDITDTQYF; cdr3_nt: TGTGCCATCAGGGACATCACAGATACGCAGTATTTT
j_call: TRBJ2-3; clone_size: many; v_call: TRBV11-2; d_call: NA; cdr3_aa: CASSLEVRPDTQYF; cdr3_nt: TGTGCCAGCAGCTTAGAGGTTAGGCCAGATACGCAGTATTTT
j_call: TRBJ2-7; clone_size: few; v_call: TRBV6-8; d_call: TRBD1; cdr3_aa: CASSYPDRGRCYEQYF; cdr3_nt: TGTGCCAGCAGTTACCCGGACAGGGGGAGATGTTACGAGCAGTACTTC
j_call: TRBJ2-4; clone_size: few; v_call: TRBV21-1; d_call: NA; cdr3_aa: CASSKGSRWNIQYF; cdr3_nt: TGTGCCAGCAGCAAAGGGTCCCGGTGGAACATTCAGTACTTC
j_call: TRBJ2-3; clone_size: NA; v_call: TRBV13; d_call: TRBD1; cdr3_aa: CASSLEGGDTQYF; cdr3_nt: TGTGCCAGCAGCTTGGAAGGGGGCGATACGCAGTATTTT
j_call: TRBJ1-1; clone_size: NA; v_call: TRBV5-1; d_call: TRBD1; cdr3_aa: CASSPEGQGFGAFF; cdr3_nt: TGCGCCAGCAGCCCGGAGGGACAGGGCTTCGGAGCTTTCTTT
j_call: TRBJ2-1; clone_size: few; v_call: TRBV5-1; d_call: TRBD2; cdr3_aa: CASSLAQRTSSYNEQFF; cdr3_nt: TGCGCCAGCAGCTTGGCTCAGCGGACTAGCTCCTACAATGAGCAGTTCTTC
j_call: TRBJ2-3; clone_size: few; v_call: TRBV27; d_call: TRBD1; cdr3_aa: CASSGSGGWQYF; cdr3_nt: TGTGCCAGCAGTGGATCAGGGGGATGGCAGTATTTT
j_call: TRBJ2-1; clone_size: NA; v_call: TRBV20-1; d_call: NA; cdr3_aa: CSASVTGNEQFF; cdr3_nt: TGCAGTGCTAGTGTGACGGGGAATGAGCAGTTCTTC
j_call: TRBJ1-1; clone_size: NA; v_call: TRBV3-1; d_call: TRBD1; cdr3_aa: CASSQWGTDKNTEAFF; cdr3_nt: TGTGCCAGCAGCCAATGGGGGACAGACAAGAACACTGAAGCTTTCTTT
j_call: TRBJ2-2; clone_size: few; v_call: TRBV4-3; d_call: NA; cdr3_aa: CASSVSSNTGELFF; cdr3_nt: TGCGCCAGCAGCGTCAGTTCGAACACCGGGGAGCTGTTTTTT
j_call: TRBJ2-7; clone_size: few; v_call: TRBV28; d_call: TRBD2; cdr3_aa: CASSWEGLLYEQYF; cdr3_nt: TGTGCCAGCAGTTGGGAGGGACTGTTATACGAGCAGTACTTC
j_call: TRBJ1-2; clone_size: NA; v_call: TRBV25-1; d_call: NA; cdr3_aa: CASSEGGPYYGYTF; cdr3_nt: TGTGCCAGCAGTGAAGGCGGCCCCTACTATGGCTACACCTTC
j_call: TRBJ2-3; clone_size: NA; v_call: TRBV9; d_call: NA; cdr3_aa: CASSVLASSSTDTQYF; cdr3_nt: TGTGCCAGCAGCGTATTAGCATCCTCTAGCACAGATACGCAGTATTTT
j_call: TRBJ2-6; clone_size: NA; v_call: TRBV11-1; d_call: NA; cdr3_aa: CASSLAAYSSSGANVLTF; cdr3_nt: TGTGCCAGCAGCTTAGCGGCTTATTCTAGCTCTGGGGCCAACGTCCTGACTTTC
j_call: TRBJ2-2; clone_size: NA; v_call: TRBV6-2/TRBV6-3; d_call: NA; cdr3_aa: CASSPRAKLAGELFF; cdr3_nt: TGTGCCAGTTCCCCCCGGGCGAAGTTAGCTGGGGAACTGTTTTTT
j_call: TRBJ2-1; clone_size: NA; v_call: TRBV3-1; d_call: NA; cdr3_aa: CASSQARKNEQFF; cdr3_nt: TGTGCCAGCAGCCAAGCGCGGAAGAATGAGCAGTTCTTC
j_call: TRBJ2-1; clone_size: NA; v_call: TRBV27; d_call: TRBD1; cdr3_aa: CASFGWGTGSNEQFF; cdr3_nt: TGTGCCAGCTTCGGATGGGGGACAGGAAGCAATGAGCAGTTCTTC
j_call: TRBJ1-6; clone_size: NA; v_call: TRBV18; d_call: NA; cdr3_aa: CASSPPTDRANSPLHF; cdr3_nt: TGTGCCAGCTCACCACCCACGGACCGGGCTAATTCACCCCTCCACTTT
j_call: TRBJ2-3; clone_size: NA; v_call: TRBV6-5; d_call: NA; cdr3_aa: CASSYSMVSSTDTQYF; cdr3_nt: TGTGCCAGCAGTTACTCGATGGTCAGCTCCACAGATACGCAGTATTTT
j_call: TRBJ2-3; clone_size: few; v_call: TRBV29-1; d_call: TRBD2; cdr3_aa: CSVVFSGGTDTQYF; cdr3_nt: TGCAGCGTAGTCTTTAGCGGGGGAACAGATACGCAGTATTTT
j_call: TRBJ2-7; clone_size: NA; v_call: TRBV10-3; d_call: TRBD1; cdr3_aa: CAISDGTVSEQYF; cdr3_nt: TGTGCCATCAGTGACGGGACAGTAAGCGAGCAGTACTTC
j_call: TRBJ1-2; clone_size: once; v_call: TRBV20-1; d_call: NA; cdr3_aa: CSASNENNYGYTF; cdr3_nt: TGCAGTGCTAGTAACGAAAATAACTATGGCTACACCTTC
j_call: TRBJ1-1; clone_size: NA; v_call: TRBV27; d_call: TRBD1; cdr3_aa: CASRTSPGQGAWWAFF; cdr3_nt: TGTGCCAGCAGAACTTCTCCGGGACAGGGGGCGTGGTGGGCTTTCTTT
j_call: TRBJ2-7; clone_size: NA; v_call: TRBV20-1; d_call: TRBD2; cdr3_aa: CSARAGGGNYEQYF; cdr3_nt: TGCAGTGCTAGAGCAGGCGGGGGGAACTACGAGCAGTACTTC
j_call: TRBJ2-5; clone_size: NA; v_call: TRBV3-1; d_call: TRBD2; cdr3_aa: CASSQDGLAGGGDNEQYF; cdr3_nt: TGTGCCAGCAGCCAAGATGGACTAGCGGGGGGGGGAGACAATGAGCAGTACTTC
j_call: TRBJ2-5; clone_size: few; v_call: TRBV28; d_call: NA; cdr3_aa: CASSLNQGRETQYF; cdr3_nt: TGTGCCAGCAGTTTAAATCAGGGTCGGGAGACCCAGTACTTC
j_call: TRBJ2-7; clone_size: NA; v_call: TRBV4-1; d_call: TRBD1; cdr3_aa: CASSQDSRGPIYEQYF; cdr3_nt: TGCGCCAGCAGCCAAGACTCGAGGGGGCCGATTTACGAGCAGTACTTC
j_call: TRBJ1-1; clone_size: once; v_call: TRBV6-1; d_call: NA; cdr3_aa: CASIVGRRFETEAFF; cdr3_nt: TGTGCCAGCATAGTTGGCAGGAGGTTCGAGACTGAAGCTTTCTTT
j_call: TRBJ2-1; clone_size: NA; v_call: TRBV29-1; d_call: NA; cdr3_aa: CSVEGYGEAYNEQFF; cdr3_nt: TGCAGCGTTGAGGGGTACGGGGAGGCCTACAATGAGCAGTTCTTC
j_call: TRBJ2-1; clone_size: NA; v_call: TRBV5-1; d_call: NA; cdr3_aa: CVSRIGESYNEQFF; cdr3_nt: TGCGTCAGCAGGATAGGGGAGTCCTACAATGAGCAGTTCTTC
j_call: TRBJ2-3; clone_size: once; v_call: TRBV5-1; d_call: NA; cdr3_aa: CASSLSEGTDTQYF; cdr3_nt: TGTGCCAGCAGCTTGTCAGAGGGGACAGATACGCAGTATTTT
j_call: TRBJ1-2; clone_size: NA; v_call: TRBV10-3; d_call: NA; cdr3_aa: CAISAGREDGGYTF; cdr3_nt: TGTGCCATCAGTGCAGGCAGGGAGGATGGTGGCTACACCTTC
j_call: TRBJ2-7; clone_size: NA; v_call: TRBV29-1; d_call: NA; cdr3_aa: CSVEDHGGPVEQYF; cdr3_nt: TGCAGCGTTGAAGATCACGGGGGGCCCGTCGAGCAGTACTTC
j_call: TRBJ2-3; clone_size: NA; v_call: TRBV6-5; d_call: NA; cdr3_aa: CASRRGAGGDTQYF; cdr3_nt: TGTGCCAGCAGGAGAGGCGCGGGTGGCGATACGCAGTATTTT
j_call: TRBJ1-2; clone_size: few; v_call: TRBV12-3/TRBV12-4; d_call: NA; cdr3_aa: CASSLALRVYNYGYTF; cdr3_nt: TGTGCCAGCAGTTTGGCCCTCAGGGTCTATAACTATGGCTACACCTTC
j_call: TRBJ1-1; clone_size: once; v_call: TRBV28; d_call: NA; cdr3_aa: CASSVGGAGMNTEAFF; cdr3_nt: TGTGCCAGCAGTGTAGGGGGGGCGGGAATGAACACTGAAGCTTTCTTT
j_call: TRBJ2-7; clone_size: NA; v_call: TRBV28; d_call: NA; cdr3_aa: CASRTHYEQYF; cdr3_nt: TGTGCCAGCAGGACCCACTACGAGCAGTACTTC